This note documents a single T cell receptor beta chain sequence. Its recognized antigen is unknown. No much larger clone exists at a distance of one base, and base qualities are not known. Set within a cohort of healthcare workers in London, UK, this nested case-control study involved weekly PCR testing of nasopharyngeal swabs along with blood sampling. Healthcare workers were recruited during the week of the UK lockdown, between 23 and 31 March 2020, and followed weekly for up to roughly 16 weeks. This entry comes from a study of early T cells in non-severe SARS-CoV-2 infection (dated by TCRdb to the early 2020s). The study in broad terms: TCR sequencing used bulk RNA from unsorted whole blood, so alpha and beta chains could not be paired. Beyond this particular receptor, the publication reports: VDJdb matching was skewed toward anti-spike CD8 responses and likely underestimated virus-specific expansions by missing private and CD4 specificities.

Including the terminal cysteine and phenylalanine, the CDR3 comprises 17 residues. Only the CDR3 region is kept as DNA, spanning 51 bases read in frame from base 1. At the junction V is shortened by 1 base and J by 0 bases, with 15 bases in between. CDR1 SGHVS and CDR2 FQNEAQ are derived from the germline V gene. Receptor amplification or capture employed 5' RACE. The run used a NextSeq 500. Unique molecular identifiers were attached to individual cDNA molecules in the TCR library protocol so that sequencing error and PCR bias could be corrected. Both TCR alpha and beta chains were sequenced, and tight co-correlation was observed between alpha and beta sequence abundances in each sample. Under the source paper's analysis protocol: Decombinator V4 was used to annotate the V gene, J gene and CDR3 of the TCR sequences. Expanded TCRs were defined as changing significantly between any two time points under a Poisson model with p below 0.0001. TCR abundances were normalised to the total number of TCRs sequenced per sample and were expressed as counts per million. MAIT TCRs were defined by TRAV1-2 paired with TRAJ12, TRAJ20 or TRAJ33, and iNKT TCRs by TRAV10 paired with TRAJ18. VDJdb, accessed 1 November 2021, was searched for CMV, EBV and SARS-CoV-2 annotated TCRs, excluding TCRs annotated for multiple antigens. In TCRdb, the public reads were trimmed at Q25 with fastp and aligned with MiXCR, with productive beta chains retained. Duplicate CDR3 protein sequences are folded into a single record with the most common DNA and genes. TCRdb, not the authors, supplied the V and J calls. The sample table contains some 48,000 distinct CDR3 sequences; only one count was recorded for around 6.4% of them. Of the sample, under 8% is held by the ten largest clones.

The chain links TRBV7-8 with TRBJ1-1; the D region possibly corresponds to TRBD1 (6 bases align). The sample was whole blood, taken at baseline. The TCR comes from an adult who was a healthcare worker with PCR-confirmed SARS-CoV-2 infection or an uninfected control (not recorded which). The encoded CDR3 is CASSLGQGSTLNTEAFF. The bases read TGTGCCAGCAGCTTAGGTCAGGGGTCAACCCTGAACACTGAAGCTTTCTTT.